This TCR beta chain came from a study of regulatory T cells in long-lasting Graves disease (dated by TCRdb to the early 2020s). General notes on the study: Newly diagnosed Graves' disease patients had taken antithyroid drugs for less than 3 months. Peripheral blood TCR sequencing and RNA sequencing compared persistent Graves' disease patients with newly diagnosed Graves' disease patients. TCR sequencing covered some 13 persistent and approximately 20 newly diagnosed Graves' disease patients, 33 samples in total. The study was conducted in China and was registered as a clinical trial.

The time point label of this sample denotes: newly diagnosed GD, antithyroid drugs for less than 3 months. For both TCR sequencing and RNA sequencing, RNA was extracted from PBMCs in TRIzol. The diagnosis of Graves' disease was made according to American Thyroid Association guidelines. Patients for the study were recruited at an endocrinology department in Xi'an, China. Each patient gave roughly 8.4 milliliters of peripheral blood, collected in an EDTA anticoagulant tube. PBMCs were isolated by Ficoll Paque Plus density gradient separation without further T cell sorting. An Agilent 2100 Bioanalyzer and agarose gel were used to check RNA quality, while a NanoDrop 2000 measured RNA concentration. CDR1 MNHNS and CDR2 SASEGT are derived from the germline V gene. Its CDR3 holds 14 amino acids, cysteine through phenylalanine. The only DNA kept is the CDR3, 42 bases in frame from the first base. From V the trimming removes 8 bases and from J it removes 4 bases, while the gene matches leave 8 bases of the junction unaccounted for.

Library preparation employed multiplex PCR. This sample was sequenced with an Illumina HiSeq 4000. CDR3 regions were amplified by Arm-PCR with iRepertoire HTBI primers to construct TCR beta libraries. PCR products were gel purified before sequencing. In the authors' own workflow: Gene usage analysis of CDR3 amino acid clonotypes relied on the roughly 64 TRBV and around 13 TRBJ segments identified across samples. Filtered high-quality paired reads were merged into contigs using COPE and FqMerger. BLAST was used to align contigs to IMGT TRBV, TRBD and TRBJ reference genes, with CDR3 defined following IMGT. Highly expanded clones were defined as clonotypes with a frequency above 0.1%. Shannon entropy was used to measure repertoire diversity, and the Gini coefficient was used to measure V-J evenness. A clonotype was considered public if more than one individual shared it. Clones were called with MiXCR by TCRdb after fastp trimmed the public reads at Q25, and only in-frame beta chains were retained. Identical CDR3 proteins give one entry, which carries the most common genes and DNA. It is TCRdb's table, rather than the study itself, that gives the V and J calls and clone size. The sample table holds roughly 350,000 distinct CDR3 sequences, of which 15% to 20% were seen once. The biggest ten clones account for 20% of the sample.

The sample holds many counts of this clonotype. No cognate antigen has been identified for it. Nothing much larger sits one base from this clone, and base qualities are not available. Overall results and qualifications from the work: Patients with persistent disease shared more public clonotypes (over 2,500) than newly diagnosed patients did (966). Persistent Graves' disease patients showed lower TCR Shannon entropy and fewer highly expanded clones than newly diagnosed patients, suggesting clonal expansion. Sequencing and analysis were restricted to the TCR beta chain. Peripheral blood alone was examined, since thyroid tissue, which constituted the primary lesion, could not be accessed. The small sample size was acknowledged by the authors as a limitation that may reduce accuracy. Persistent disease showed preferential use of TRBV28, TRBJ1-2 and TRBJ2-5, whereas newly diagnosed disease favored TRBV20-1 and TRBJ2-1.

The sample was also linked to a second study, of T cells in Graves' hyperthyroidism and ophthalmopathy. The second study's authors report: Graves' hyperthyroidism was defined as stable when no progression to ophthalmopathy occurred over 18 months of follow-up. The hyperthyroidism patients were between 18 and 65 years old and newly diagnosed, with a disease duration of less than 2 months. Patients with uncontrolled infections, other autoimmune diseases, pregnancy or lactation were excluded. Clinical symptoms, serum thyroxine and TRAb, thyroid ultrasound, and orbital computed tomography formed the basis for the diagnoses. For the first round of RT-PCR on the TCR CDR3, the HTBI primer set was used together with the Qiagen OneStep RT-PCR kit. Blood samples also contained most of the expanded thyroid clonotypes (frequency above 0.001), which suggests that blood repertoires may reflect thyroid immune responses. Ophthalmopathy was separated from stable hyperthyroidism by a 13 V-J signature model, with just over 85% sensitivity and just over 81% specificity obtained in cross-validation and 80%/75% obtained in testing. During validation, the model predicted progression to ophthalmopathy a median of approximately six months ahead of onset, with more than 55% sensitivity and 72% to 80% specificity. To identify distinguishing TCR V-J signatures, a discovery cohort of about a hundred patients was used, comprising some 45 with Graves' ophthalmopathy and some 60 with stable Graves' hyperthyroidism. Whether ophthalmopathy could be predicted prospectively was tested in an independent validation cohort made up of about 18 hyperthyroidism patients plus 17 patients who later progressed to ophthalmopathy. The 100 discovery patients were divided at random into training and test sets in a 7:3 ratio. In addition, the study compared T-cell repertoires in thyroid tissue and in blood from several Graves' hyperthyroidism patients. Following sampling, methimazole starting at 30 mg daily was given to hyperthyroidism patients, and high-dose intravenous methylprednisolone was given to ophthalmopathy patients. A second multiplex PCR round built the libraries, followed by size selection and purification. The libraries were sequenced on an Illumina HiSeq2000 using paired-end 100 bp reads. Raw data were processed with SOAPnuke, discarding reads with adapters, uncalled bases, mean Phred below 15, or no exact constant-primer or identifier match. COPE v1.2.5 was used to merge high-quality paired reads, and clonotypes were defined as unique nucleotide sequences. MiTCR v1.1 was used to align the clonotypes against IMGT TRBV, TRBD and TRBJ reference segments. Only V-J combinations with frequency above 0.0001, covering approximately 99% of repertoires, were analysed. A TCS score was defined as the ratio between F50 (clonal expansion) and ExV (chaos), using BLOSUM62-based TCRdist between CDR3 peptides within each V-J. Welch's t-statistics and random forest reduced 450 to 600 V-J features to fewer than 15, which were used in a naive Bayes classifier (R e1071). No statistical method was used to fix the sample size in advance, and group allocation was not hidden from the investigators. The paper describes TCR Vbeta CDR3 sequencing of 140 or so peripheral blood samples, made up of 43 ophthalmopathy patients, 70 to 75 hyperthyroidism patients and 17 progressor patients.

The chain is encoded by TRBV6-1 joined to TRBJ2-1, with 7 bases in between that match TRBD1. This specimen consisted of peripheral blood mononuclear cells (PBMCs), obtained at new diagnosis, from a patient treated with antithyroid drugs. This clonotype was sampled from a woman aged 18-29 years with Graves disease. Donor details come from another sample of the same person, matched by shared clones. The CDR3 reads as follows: CASLQGLGYNEQFF. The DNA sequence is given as TGTGCCAGCCTACAGGGGTTAGGTTACAATGAGCAGTTCTTC.